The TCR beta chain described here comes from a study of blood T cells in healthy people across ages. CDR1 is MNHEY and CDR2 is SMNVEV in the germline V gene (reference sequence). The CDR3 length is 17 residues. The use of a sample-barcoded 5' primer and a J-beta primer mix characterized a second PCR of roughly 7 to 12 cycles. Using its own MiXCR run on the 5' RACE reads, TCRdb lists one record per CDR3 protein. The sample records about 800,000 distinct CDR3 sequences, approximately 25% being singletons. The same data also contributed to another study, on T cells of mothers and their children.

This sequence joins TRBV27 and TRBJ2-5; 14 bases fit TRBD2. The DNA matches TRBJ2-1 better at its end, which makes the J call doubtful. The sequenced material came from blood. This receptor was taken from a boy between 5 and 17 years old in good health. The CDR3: CASISRGLAGVGWEQFF. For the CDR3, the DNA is TGTGCCAGCATCTCGCGGGGACTAGCGGGAGTAGGTTGGGAGCAGTTCTTC.